These 16 T cell receptor beta chains came from one sample sequenced in a study of cytomegalovirus exposure and HLA in healthy donors. The study ran its PCR with 60 Vbeta and 13 Jbeta primers. The protocol was immunoSEQ multiplex PCR, while the TCRdb copy is restricted to in-frame clones and leaves out a portion. The sample holds about 120,000 clones, about 84% seen once. Material for sequencing was PBMCs. These receptors came from a man aged 18 to 35 in good health and CMV-seropositive.

The chain couples TRBV10-2 to TRBJ1-1, with D possibly being TRBD1 (5 bases). Trimming removed 2 bases at V and 4 bases at J, with 8 bases between. CDR3 length: 13 residues. Germline V gives CDR1 WSHSY, CDR2 SAAADI. Here the CDR3 reads CASSEERGTEAFF. DNA of the CDR3: TGCGCCAGCAGTGAGGAAAGGGGCACTGAAGCTTTCTTT.

The chain carries TRBV11-2 and TRBJ2-7; D is unclear. This CDR3 has 15 residues. Trimming shortened V by 3 bases and J by 5 bases, and 17 bases separated the two germline ends. Per the germline V gene, CDR1 is SGHAT and CDR2 is FQNNGV. CDR3 loop: CASSFISSVAHEQYF. CDR3 nucleotides: TGTGCCAGCAGCTTTATTTCTTCAGTGGCCCACGAGCAGTACTTC.

This clone was recorded once. This chain uses TRBV4-3 with TRBJ1-3; D is uncertain. CDR1 and CDR2 (germline): LGHNA, YSLEER. CDR3 length equals 15 residues. Trimming shortened V by 1 base and J by 4 bases, and 11 bases separated the two germline ends. CDR3 sequence (DNA): TGCGCCAGCAGCCAAGGTGCGTCGATCGGAAACACCATATATTTT. Translating it yields CASSQGASIGNTIYF.

This clone was seen just once. The chain combines TRBV6-6 with TRBJ2-1; 8 bases fit TRBD2. The germline V gene has CDR1 MNHNY and CDR2 SVGAGI (reference sequence). The length of the CDR3 is 14 residues. Losses at the gene ends were 7 bases for V and 1 base for J; bases not matched to a gene: 3. Here the CDR3 reads CASTLAGSYNEQFF. The CDR3 DNA is TGTGCCAGCACCTTAGCGGGGTCCTACAATGAGCAGTTCTTC.

The chain carries TRBV27 and TRBJ2-6; a weak D match, TRBD2 (5 bases). The V gene's germline CDR1 is MNHEY and CDR2 SMNVEV (reference sequence). CDR3 length: 16 residues. The V end was cut by 3 bases, the J end by 1 base, with 10 bases between. CDR3 DNA: TGTGCCAGCAGTTTCGGGTCGGGGTCTGGGGCCAACGTCCTGACTTTC. This codes for CASSFGSGSGANVLTF.

This clone showed up just once. The V and J genes are TRBV6-1 and TRBJ1-5, with 7 bases that match TRBD1. Germline loops: CDR1 MNHNS, CDR2 SASEGT. CDR3 size: 15 residues. Trimming at V came to 3 bases and at J to 4 bases, leaving 6 bases not matched to a gene. The CDR3 loop reads CASSDIGTVNQPQHF. The CDR3 nucleotides read TGTGCCAGCAGTGATATCGGGACAGTAAATCAGCCCCAGCATTTT.

This chain uses TRBV30 with TRBJ1-1; D might be TRBD1 (6 bases). Looked up from germline, CDR1 is GTSNPN and CDR2 is SVGIG (reference sequence). Trimming stripped 0 bases from V and 1 base from J, with 9 bases between. The CDR3 length is 14 residues. CDR3 loop: CAWSVQGWNTEAFF. The CDR3 DNA reads TGTGCCTGGAGTGTACAGGGCTGGAACACTGAAGCTTTCTTT.

The chain has TRBV5-4 and TRBJ1-1, with D possibly TRBD1 on 5 matching bases. Germline-derived CDR1 and CDR2 are SGHNT and YYREEE (reference sequence). The ends were cut back, 0 bases at V and 4 bases at J, with 10 bases in the middle. The CDR3 loop spans 14 amino acids. The CDR3 here is CASSLARQGTEAFF. In DNA, the CDR3 is TGTGCCAGCAGCTTGGCGCGCCAGGGCACTGAAGCTTTCTTT.

The V and J genes are TRBV5-1 and TRBJ2-3; 9 bases fit TRBD2. J was trimmed by 3 bases and V by 4 bases; bases with no gene match: 21. From germline, CDR1 is SGHRS and CDR2 YFSETQ. This CDR3 spans 20 amino acids. The CDR3 DNA follows: TGCGCCAGCAGCCTATGGGTTTGGCGGGGGGGCCTTTTAAGTACAGATACGCAGTATTTT. Encoded protein: CASSLWVWRGGLLSTDTQYF.

V usage is TRBV30 and J usage is TRBJ2-5; possible D gene TRBD2, 5 bases. CDR3 length equals 11 residues. CDR1 and CDR2 (germline): GTSNPN, SVGIG (reference sequence). V was shortened by 4 bases and J by 5 bases, with 8 bases between the two germline ends. The DNA for the CDR3 is TGTGCCTGGAAGTCGGGGGAGACCCAGTACTTC. It translates to CAWKSGETQYF. Looking up the rest from reference TRBV30 and TRBJ2-5 gives the full variable domain: SQTIHQWPATLVQPVGSPLSLECTVEGTSNPNLYWYRQAAGRGLQLLFYSVGIGQISSEVPQNLSASRPQDRQFILSSKKLLLSDSGFYLCAWKSGETQYFGPGTRLLVL.

The chain joins TRBV7-2 to TRBJ2-3, with 8 bases lining up with TRBD2. With V trimmed by 5 bases and J by 0 bases, 13 bases remained unmatched. This CDR3 contains 18 residues. Germline V gene data show CDR1 as SGHTA and CDR2 as FQGNSA. CDR3 residues: CASSPITGLDSSTDTQYF. The CDR3 bases are TGTGCCAGCAGCCCAATTACGGGACTAGACTCTAGCACAGATACGCAGTATTTT.

V gene TRBV27 combines with J gene TRBJ2-3, with TRBD1 identical over 8 bases. This CDR3 is 15 amino acids long. CDR1 is MNHEY and CDR2 is SMNVEV in the germline V gene (reference sequence). J was trimmed by 0 bases and V by 6 bases; bases with no gene match: 5. CDR3 nucleotides: TGTGCCAGCAGCTCCGGACAGGGCAGCACAGATACGCAGTATTTT. Protein sequence: CASSSGQGSTDTQYF.

The chain is built from TRBV14 and TRBJ1-2; D remains ambiguous. The CDR3 totals 11 residues. Looked up from germline, CDR1 is SGHDN and CDR2 is FVKESK. The V end lost 1 base, the J end lost 8 bases, and 5 bases lay between the germline ends. CDR3 loop: CASSQGGGYTF. CDR3 nucleotides: TGTGCCAGCAGCCAAGGAGGCGGCTACACCTTC.

The rearrangement joins TRBV4-3 to TRBJ2-1, with TRBD2 identical over 7 bases. The CDR3 sequence is 15 residues long. CDR1 is LGHNA and CDR2 is YSLEER in the germline V gene. The ends lost 0 bases at V and 15 bases at J; junction bases unmatched: 14. CDR3 DNA: TGCGCCAGCAGCCAAGACTGGGACTACAATGACGGTGGGTTCTTC. Translating gives CASSQDWDYNDGGFF.

This chain links TRBV27 with TRBJ1-6, with 9 bases that match TRBD1. The CDR3 sequence is 17 residues long. CDR1 and CDR2 (germline): MNHEY, SMNVEV (reference sequence). V trimming: 9 bases; J trimming: 0 bases; junction bases outside the gene matches: 9. CDR3 residues: CASIDLTGGSYNSPLHF. The CDR3 nucleotides read TGTGCCAGTATAGACCTGACAGGGGGCTCCTATAATTCACCCCTCCACTTT.

The chain uses TRBV7-8 and TRBJ2-5, with D possibly matching TRBD2 (6 bases). Trimming removed 5 bases at V and 4 bases at J, with 17 bases between. The CDR3 extends over 15 amino acids. Germline CDR1 SGHVS, CDR2 FQNEAQ. Written as DNA, the CDR3 is TGTGCCAGCAGCCGTAGCCGGGACGGGAGAGAGACCCAGTACTTC. It specifies CASSRSRDGRETQYF.